The sequence of this TCR beta chain was determined in a study of chemoradiotherapy in HPV16-positive cancers. The wider study: Functional T-cell assays on a couple of HPV16-positive patients' cells defined candidate HPV-specific clones and common TCR motifs.

Only one count was recorded for this clone. The antigen is undetermined. Whole-study findings and limits: Functional assays defining HPV-specific T cells used only a couple of HPV16-positive patients. Candidate HPV-specific clones and E7-related TCR motifs grew in tumor during treatment. For HPV16-positive patients, expanding HPV-responsive T cells associated with longer recurrence-free survival.

Trimming cost V 5 bases and J 1 base, with 9 bases left between them. Germline CDR1 reads SNHLY; CDR2 reads FYNNEI. The CDR3 loop spans 14 amino acids. The data were produced by immunoSEQ multiplex PCR, yet TCRdb's version contains in-frame clones alone and is incomplete. The table includes 9,500 to 15,000 clones, roughly 76% detected once. This clonotype was sampled from a human donor with HPV-associated anogenital cancer. This sample was taken from a patient who underwent chemoradiotherapy. The J gene is TRBJ2-1, the V gene TRBV2; unclear D gene. The DNA for the CDR3 is TGTGCCAGCAGTCTAGAGGTGTCCTACAATGAGCAGTTCTTC. It codes for CASSLEVSYNEQFF.